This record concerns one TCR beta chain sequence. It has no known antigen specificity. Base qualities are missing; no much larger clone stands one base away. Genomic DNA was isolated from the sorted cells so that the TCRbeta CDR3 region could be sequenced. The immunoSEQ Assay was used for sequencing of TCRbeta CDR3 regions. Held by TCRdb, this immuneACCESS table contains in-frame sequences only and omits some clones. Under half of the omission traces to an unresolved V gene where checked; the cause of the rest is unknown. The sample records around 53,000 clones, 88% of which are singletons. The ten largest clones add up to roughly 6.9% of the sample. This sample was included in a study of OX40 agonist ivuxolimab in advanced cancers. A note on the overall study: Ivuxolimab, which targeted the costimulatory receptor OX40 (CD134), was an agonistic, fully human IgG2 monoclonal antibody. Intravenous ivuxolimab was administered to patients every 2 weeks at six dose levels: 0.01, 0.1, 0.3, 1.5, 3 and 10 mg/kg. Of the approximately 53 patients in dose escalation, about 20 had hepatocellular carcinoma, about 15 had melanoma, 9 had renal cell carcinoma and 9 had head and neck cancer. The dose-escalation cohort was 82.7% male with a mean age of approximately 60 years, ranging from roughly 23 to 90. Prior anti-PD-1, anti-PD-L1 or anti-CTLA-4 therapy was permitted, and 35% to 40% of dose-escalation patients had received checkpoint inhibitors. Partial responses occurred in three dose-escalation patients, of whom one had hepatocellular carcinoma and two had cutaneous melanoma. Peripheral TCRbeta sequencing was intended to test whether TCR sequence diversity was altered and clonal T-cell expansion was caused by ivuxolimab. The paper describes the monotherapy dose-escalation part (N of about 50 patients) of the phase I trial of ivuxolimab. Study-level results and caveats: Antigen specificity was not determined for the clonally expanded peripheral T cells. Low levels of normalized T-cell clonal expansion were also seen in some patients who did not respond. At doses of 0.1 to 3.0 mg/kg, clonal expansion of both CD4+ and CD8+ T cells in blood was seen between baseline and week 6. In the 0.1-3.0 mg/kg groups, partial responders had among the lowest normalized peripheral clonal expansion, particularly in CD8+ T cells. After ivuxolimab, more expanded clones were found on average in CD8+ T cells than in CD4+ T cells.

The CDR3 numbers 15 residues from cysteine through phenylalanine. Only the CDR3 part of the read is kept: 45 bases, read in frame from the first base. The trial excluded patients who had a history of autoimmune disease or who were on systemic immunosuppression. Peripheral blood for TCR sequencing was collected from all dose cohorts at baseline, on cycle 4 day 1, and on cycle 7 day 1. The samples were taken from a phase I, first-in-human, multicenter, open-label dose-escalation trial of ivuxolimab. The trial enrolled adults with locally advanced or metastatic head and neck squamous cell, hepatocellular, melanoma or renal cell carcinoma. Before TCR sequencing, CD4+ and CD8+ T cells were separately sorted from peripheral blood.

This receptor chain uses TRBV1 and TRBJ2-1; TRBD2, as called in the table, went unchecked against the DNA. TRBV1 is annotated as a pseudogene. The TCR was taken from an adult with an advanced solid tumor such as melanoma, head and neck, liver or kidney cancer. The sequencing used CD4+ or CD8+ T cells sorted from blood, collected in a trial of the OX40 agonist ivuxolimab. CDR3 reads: CTSSCLGLFNNEQFF. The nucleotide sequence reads TGCACCAGCAGCTGTCTCGGACTTTTCAACAATGAGCAGTTCTTC.